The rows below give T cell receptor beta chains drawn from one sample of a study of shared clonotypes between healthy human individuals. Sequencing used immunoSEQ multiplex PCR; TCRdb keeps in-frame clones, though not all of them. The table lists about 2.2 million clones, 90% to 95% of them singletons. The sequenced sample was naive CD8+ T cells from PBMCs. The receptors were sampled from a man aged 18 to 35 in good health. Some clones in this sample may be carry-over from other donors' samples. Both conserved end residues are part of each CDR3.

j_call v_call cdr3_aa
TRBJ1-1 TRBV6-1 CASSENRASYTGAFF
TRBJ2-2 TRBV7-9 CASSFSNAGTENTGELFF
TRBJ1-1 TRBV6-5 CASSYSLGGGTEAFF
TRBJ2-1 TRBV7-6 CASSPQGSYNEQFF
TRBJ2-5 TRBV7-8 CASSPGAGGIETQYF
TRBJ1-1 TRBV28 CATLGLDGTEAFF
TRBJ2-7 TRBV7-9 CASRMTGYEQYF
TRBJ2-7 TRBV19 CATRDRVYHEQYF
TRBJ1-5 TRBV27 CASSLRQGNQPQHF
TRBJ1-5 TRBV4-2 CASSQDLGGNQPQHF
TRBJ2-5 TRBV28 CASSLFQLAGARETQYF
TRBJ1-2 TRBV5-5 CASSLTRGGSTGYTF
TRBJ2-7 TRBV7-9 CASSSADSPSEQYF
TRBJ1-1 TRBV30 CAWSVHRGQGLDAFF
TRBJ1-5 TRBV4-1 CASSQTPPQGVGNQPQHF
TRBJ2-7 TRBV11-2 CASSFTSGMGYEQYF
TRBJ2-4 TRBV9 CASSPSPRQGNIQYF
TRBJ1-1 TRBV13 CASSSDQENTEAFF
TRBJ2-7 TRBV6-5 CASSYADEGYEQYF
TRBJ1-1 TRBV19 CASSISRTGGTEAFF
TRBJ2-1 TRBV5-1 CASSLELAGNSYNEQFF
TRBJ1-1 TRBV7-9 CASSQRDTLNTEAFF
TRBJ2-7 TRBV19 CASSEPGLANTYEQYF
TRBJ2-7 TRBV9 CASSPHPRDEQYF
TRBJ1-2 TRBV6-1 CARGDRGEGYTF
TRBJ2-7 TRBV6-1 CASGGLKVSYEQYF
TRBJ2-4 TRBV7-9 CASSFVRETGLAKNIQYF
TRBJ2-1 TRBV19 CASRTHNEQFF
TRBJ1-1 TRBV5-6 CASSPDPRGTEAFF
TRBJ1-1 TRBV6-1 CASSEALLGEGMNTEAFF
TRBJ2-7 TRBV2 CASSDLGLAGDEQYF
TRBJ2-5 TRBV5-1 CASSTGTPTETQYF
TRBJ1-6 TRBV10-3 CATGQEGNSPLHF
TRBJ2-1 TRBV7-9 CASSPPRPGQNNEQFF
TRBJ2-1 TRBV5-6 CASSLYWNEQFF
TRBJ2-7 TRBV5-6 CASSPELAYEQYF
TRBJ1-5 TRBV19 CASSIDLGRGNQPQHF
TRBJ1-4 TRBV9 CASSSRTGELFF
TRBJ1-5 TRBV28 CASRRGDQPQHF
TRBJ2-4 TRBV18 CASSSARNIAKNIQYF
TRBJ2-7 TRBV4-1 CASSQRASGSYEQYF
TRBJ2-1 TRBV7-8 CASSSLWDYAYNEQFF
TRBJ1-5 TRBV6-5 CASSYSGRSQPQHF
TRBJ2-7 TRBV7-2 CASSFHPAQGYEQYF
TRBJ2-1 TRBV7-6 CASSLDPGLAVNNEQFF
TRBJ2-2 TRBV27 CASSSGEAGELFF
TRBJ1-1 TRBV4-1 CASSLGTGANTEAFF
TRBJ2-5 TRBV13 CASSLRQGQETQYF
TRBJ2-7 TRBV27 CASSSPRTGWYEQYF
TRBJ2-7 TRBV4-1 CASSPVGGGYEQYF
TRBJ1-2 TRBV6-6 CASSRRTGESYGYTF
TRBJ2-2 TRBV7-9 CASPQGFSTGELFF
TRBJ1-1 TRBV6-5 CASSQRGGRLEAFF
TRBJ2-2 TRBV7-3 CASSPGVGANTGELFF
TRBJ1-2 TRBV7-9 CASSLGISPDGYTF
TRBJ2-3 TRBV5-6 CASSLAQGILDTQYF
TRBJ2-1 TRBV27 CASSLLAGGIYNEQFF
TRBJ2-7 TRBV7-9 CASSFSGYEQYF
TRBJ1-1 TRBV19 CASSIYARTVNTEAFF
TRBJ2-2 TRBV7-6 CASTPWTGELFF